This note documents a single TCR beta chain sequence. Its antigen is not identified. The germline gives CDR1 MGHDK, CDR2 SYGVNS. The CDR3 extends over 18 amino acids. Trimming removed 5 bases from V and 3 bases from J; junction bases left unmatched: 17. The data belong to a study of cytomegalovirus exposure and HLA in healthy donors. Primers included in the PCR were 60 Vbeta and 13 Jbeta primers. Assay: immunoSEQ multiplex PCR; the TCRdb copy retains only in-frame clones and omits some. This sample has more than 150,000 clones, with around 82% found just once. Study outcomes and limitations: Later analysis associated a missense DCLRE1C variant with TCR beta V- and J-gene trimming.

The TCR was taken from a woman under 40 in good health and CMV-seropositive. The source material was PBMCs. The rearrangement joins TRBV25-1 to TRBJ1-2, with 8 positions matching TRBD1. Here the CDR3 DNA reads TGTGCCAGCAGTAACGTGGGGAGTGGACAGGGAAGGGACTATGGCTACACCTTC. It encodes CASSNVGSGQGRDYGYTF.